The 21 T cell receptor beta chains below come from one sample, sequenced in a study of T-cell reconstitution after alpha-beta-depleted transplantation in children. This sample's TCRbeta library carried unique molecular identifier barcodes. MiXCR, applied by TCRdb to the PCR reads, yields one record per CDR3 protein. The sample yields some 640,000 distinct CDR3 sequences, 15% to 20% seen once. The sample consisted of PBMCs from the stem cell graft donor, taken from the stem cell graft. These receptors all stem from a human donor who donated a stem cell graft to a child with acute myeloid leukemia.

This clonotype turned up a few times. This chain links TRBV7-9 with TRBJ2-7; TRBD2 matches at 7 bases. From germline, CDR1 is SEHNR and CDR2 FQNEAQ (reference sequence). V was pared by 5 bases and J by 7 bases, with 17 bases of the junction left unmatched. The CDR3 covers 16 residues. The CDR3 protein is CASSLNSGLVGNEQYF. The CDR3 DNA is TGTGCCAGCAGCCTAAATAGTGGACTAGTGGGGAATGAGCAGTACTTC.

This clonotype was found many times. The chain is built from TRBV20-1 and TRBJ2-7; 10 nucleotides line up with TRBD2. The CDR3 has 16 amino acids. V dropped 1 base and J dropped 4; count of bases not matched to a gene: 10. From germline, CDR1 is DFQATT and CDR2 SNEGSKA (reference sequence). CDR3 DNA sequence: TGCAGTGCTAGAGCTCAACCGGGACTAGCGACATACGAGCAGTACTTC. This encodes CSARAQPGLATYEQYF.

The chain has TRBV9 and TRBJ2-3; the D gene is possibly TRBD1 (6 bases). The CDR3 sequence is 16 residues long. CDR1 SGDLS and CDR2 YYNGEE come from the germline V gene. The V end lost 6 bases, the J end lost 2 bases, and 19 bases lay between the germline ends. The CDR3 bases are TGTGCCAGCACAGTCGAGGTCACAGGGACCACAGATACGCAGTATTTT. Amino acids: CASTVEVTGTTDTQYF.

V is TRBV11-3 and J is TRBJ2-7, with D maybe TRBD2 (6 bases). V was pared by 5 bases and J by 7 bases, with 12 bases between. The CDR3 loop spans 12 amino acids. Germline CDR1 and CDR2: SGHNT and YENEEA. The chain's CDR3 is CASSPTSQEQYF. The CDR3 DNA reads TGTGCCAGCAGCCCGACTAGTCAAGAGCAGTACTTC.

This clonotype showed up many times. The chain employs TRBV20-1 and TRBJ1-2; D call uncertain. This CDR3 spans 14 amino acids. Per germline, CDR1 DFQATT and CDR2 SNEGSKA (reference sequence). V shed 2 bases and J shed 4 bases, with 14 bases lying between them. The CDR3 region has the DNA TGCAGTGCTAGAATATGGTCCTCTAGCTATGGCTACACCTTC. It is translated as CSARIWSSSYGYTF.

This clonotype was seen at least ten times. V gene TRBV6-5 combines with J gene TRBJ2-7; TRBD1 matches 7 bases. The germline gives CDR1 MNHEY, CDR2 SVGAGI. The junction had 8 bases not matched to a gene; V was cut back by 8 bases and J by 1 base. This CDR3 region has 14 residues. The CDR3 region is CASRTSGQSYEQYF. The CDR3 DNA reads as TGTGCCAGCCGGACGTCGGGACAGTCCTACGAGCAGTACTTC.

The CDR3 DNA follows: TGTGCCAGCAGGGAGTCAGGGACCCCCGGCTACGAGCAGTACTTC. Protein sequence: CASRESGTPGYEQYF. The chain is built from TRBV6-2 or TRBV6-3 and TRBJ2-7; D may match TRBD1 or TRBD2 (5 bases each). The CDR3 extends over 15 amino acids. Trimming shortened V by 6 bases and J by 3 bases, and 18 bases separated the two germline ends. Looked up from germline, CDR1 is MNHEY and CDR2 is SVGEGT.

This chain links TRBV4-1 with TRBJ1-6, with a tentative D call TRBD1 (5 bases). This CDR3 region has 15 residues. Trimming took 0 bases from V and 3 from J, leaving 6 bases between them. Germline V gives CDR1 MGHRA, CDR2 YSYEKL. CDR3 bases: TGCGCCAGCAGCCAAGATGGGGGCTATAATTCACCCCTCCACTTT. This sequence encodes CASSQDGGYNSPLHF.

V and J are TRBV9 and TRBJ2-7; 11 bases are shared with TRBD2. This CDR3 is built from 16 residues. Trimming took 4 bases from V and 3 from J; bases not matched to a gene: 9. In germline, CDR1 is SGDLS, CDR2 YYNGEE. CDR3 loop: CASSSRRLAGIYEQYF. The CDR3 coding sequence is TGTGCCAGCAGCTCCAGGCGACTAGCGGGGATCTACGAGCAGTACTTC.

The rearrangement joins TRBV12-3 or TRBV12-4 to TRBJ2-7; possible D gene TRBD1, 8 bases. Trimming cost V 5 bases and J 0 bases, with 14 bases left between them. The CDR3 length is 15 residues. CDR3 sequence: CASSNRGRASYEQYF. The CDR3 DNA sequence: TGTGCCAGCAGTAACAGGGGGAGGGCCTCCTACGAGCAGTACTTC.

The gene calls are TRBV5-6 and TRBJ2-1, with TRBD2 matching over 13 bases. The CDR3 extends over 15 amino acids. The V gene's germline CDR1 is SGHDT and CDR2 YYEEEE. J was trimmed by 15 bases and V by 5 bases; bases with no gene match: 14. The CDR3 here is CASRDTSGGAPRLFF. The CDR3 DNA reads TGTGCCAGCAGGGATACTAGCGGGGGGGCTCCACGGTTGTTCTTC.

The chain links TRBV20-1 to TRBJ2-4; tentatively, D is TRBD1 (6 bases). This CDR3 contains 14 residues. Per germline, CDR1 DFQATT and CDR2 SNEGSKA (reference sequence). With 0 bases removed from V and 5 bases from J, the gap between germline ends came to 11 bases. The CDR3 loop reads CSARDLQGENIQYF. In DNA, the CDR3 is TGCAGTGCTAGAGATCTACAGGGCGAAAACATTCAGTACTTC.

This clonotype has more than one count but fewer than ten. The chain has TRBV24-1 and TRBJ2-3; D is possibly TRBD1 or TRBD2 (5 bases each). Germline CDR1 reads KGHDR; CDR2 reads SFDVKD. Trimming pared 2 bases from V and 6 bases from J, leaving 17 bases between. The CDR3 totals 16 residues. The CDR3 region has the DNA TGTGCCACCAGTGATTATGCGGGTACTGGACACGATACGCAGTATTTT. It is translated as CATSDYAGTGHDTQYF.

This clonotype was picked up a small number of times. The chain couples TRBV7-2 to TRBJ1-2; unclear D gene. Germline loops: CDR1 SGHTA, CDR2 FQGNSA. V lost 2 bases and J lost 2, with 6 bases in between. This CDR3 has 13 residues. The CDR3 sequence is CASSLFPNYGYTF. DNA of the CDR3: TGTGCCAGCAGCTTATTCCCGAACTATGGCTACACCTTC.

The J gene is TRBJ2-1, the V gene TRBV7-9; 7 bases are a match to TRBD1. Germline-derived CDR1 and CDR2 are SEHNR and FQNEAQ (reference sequence). This CDR3 comprises 15 residues. J gave up 7 bases and V 2 bases, and 8 bases lay outside the gene matches. The CDR3 nucleotides read TGTGCCAGCAGCTTAATTCAGGGGGAAATGAATGAGCAGTTCTTC. Its translation: CASSLIQGEMNEQFF.

V gene TRBV5-1 combines with J gene TRBJ2-1; no firm D call. V shed 6 bases and J shed 5 bases, with 15 bases lying between them. Germline CDR1 reads SGHRS; CDR2 reads YFSETQ. CDR3 length: 14 residues. In nucleotides, the CDR3 is TGCGCCAGCACCCCGGACGGAGATAACAATGAGCAGTTCTTC. Its protein is CASTPDGDNNEQFF.

This clonotype has a count of ten or more. This chain links TRBV6-1 with TRBJ1-5; TRBD1 matches 8 bases. Germline-derived CDR1 and CDR2 are MNHNS and SASEGT. Trimming removed 5 bases from V and 5 bases from J; junction bases left unmatched: 11. This CDR3 has 16 residues. The CDR3 DNA is TGTGCCAGCAGTCCTTTTCTTGGACAGGGTGATCAGCCCCAGCATTTT. It translates to CASSPFLGQGDQPQHF.

The chain couples TRBV27 to TRBJ1-2; 7 nucleotides match TRBD1. V was clipped by 6 bases and J by 6 bases; unmatched bases: 7. From germline, CDR1 is MNHEY and CDR2 SMNVEV (reference sequence). The CDR3 sequence is 13 residues long. The CDR3 DNA sequence: TGTGCCAGCAGGACCGGGACAGACCATGGCTACACCTTC. It translates to CASRTGTDHGYTF.

This clonotype was counted between two and nine times. The chain links TRBV6-1 to TRBJ1-2; D is unresolved. The CDR3 is 12 amino acids. Germline loops: CDR1 MNHNS, CDR2 SASEGT. The V gene lost 1 base and the J gene lost 8 bases, with 8 bases spanning the gap. The CDR3 region has the DNA TGTGCCAGCAGTGAAGGTGTTGAAGGCTACACCTTC. Protein sequence: CASSEGVEGYTF.

CDR3 nucleotide sequence: TGTGCCAGCAGCCCGATGGGGACAGGCTACGAGCAGTACTTC. It yields the protein CASSPMGTGYEQYF. The chain employs TRBV11-2 and TRBJ2-7, with 8 bases identical to TRBD1. Losses at the gene ends were 5 bases for V and 3 bases for J; bases not matched to a gene: 6. The CDR3 sequence is 14 residues long. Germline V gene sequence: CDR1 SGHAT, CDR2 FQNNGV.

This clonotype was counted ten times or more. V is TRBV20-1 and J is TRBJ2-7, with no clear D. This CDR3 contains 13 residues. Germline V CDR1 and CDR2: DFQATT, SNEGSKA (reference sequence). Between the trimmed V and J ends, which lost 1 base and 0 bases, there was a span of 7 bases. This CDR3 reads CSARGGSSYEQYF. In DNA, the CDR3 is TGCAGTGCTAGAGGGGGTAGCTCCTACGAGCAGTACTTC.